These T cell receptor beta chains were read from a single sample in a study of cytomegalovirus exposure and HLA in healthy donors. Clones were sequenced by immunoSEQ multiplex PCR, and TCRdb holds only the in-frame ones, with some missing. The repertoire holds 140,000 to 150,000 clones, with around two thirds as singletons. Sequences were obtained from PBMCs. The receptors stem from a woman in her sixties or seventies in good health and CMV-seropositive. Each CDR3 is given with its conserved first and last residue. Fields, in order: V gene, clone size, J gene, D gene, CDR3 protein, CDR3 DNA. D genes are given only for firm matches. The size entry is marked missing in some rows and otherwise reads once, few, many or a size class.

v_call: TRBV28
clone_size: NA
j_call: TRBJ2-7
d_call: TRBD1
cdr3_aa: CASPRLGQAYEQYF
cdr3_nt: TGTGCCAGCCCCCGGCTGGGACAGGCCTACGAGCAGTACTTC

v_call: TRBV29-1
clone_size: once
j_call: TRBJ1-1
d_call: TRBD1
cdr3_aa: CSGTPQGAVTEAFF
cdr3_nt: TGCAGCGGGACCCCCCAGGGGGCGGTCACTGAAGCTTTCTTT

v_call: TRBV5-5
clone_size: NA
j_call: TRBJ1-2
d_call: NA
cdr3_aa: CASSLIPQGGYTF
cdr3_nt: TGTGCCAGCAGCTTAATCCCGCAGGGGGGCTACACCTTC

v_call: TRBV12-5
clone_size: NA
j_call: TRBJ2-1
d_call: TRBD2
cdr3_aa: CASGLGSGSSYNEQFF
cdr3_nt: TGTGCTAGTGGTTTGGGTAGCGGGAGCTCCTACAATGAGCAGTTCTTC

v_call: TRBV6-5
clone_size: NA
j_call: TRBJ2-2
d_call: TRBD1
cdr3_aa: CASRPGSGGPGELFF
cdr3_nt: TGTGCCAGCAGGCCCGGGTCAGGGGGCCCCGGGGAGCTGTTTTTT

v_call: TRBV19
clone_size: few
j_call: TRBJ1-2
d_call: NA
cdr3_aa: CASRRDGYGYTF
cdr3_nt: TGTGCCAGTAGGAGGGATGGCTATGGCTACACCTTC

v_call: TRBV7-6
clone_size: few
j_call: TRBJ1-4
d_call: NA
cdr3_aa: CASSVSSGRATEKLFF
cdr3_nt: TGTGCCAGCAGCGTATCTTCGGGCAGGGCGACTGAAAAACTGTTTTTT

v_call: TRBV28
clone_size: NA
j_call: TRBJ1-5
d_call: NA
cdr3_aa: CASSSSYSNQPQHF
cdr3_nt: TGTGCCAGCAGTTCCTCCTACAGTAATCAGCCCCAGCATTTT

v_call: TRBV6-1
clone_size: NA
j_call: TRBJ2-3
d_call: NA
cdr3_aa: CASSEDYGNTQYF
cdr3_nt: TGTGCCAGCAGTGAAGATTACGGGAATACGCAGTATTTT

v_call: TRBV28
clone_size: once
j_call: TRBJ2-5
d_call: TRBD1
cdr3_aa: CASSLGQGGKETQYF
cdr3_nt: TGTGCCAGCAGTTTGGGACAGGGTGGTAAGGAGACCCAGTACTTC

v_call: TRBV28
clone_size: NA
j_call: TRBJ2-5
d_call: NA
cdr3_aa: CASSFVRVRETQYF
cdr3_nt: TGTGCCAGCAGTTTTGTCAGGGTCAGGGAGACCCAGTACTTC

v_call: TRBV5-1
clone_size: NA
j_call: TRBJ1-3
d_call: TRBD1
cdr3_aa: CASSPGTGGENTIYF
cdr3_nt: TGCGCCAGCAGCCCCGGGACAGGGGGCGAAAACACCATATATTTT

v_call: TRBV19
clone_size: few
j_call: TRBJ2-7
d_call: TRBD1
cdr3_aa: CASSMGTGEGEQYF
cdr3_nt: TGTGCCAGTAGTATGGGGACAGGGGAAGGCGAGCAGTACTTC

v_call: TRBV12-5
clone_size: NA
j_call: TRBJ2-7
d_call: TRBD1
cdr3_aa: CASGRGQVPSYEQYF
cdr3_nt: TGTGCTAGTGGCCGCGGACAGGTGCCCTCCTACGAGCAGTACTTC

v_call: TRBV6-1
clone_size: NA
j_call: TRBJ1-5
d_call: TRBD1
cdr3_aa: CASRSDRVQPQHF
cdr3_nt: TGTGCCAGCAGATCGGACAGGGTCCAGCCCCAGCATTTT

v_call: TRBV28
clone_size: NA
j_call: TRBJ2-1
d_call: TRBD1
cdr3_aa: CASSLPGQLYNEQFF
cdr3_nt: TGTGCCAGCAGTTTGCCGGGACAGCTCTACAATGAGCAGTTCTTC

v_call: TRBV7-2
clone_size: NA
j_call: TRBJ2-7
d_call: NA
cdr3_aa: CASSPQLRTSSQQYF
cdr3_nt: TGTGCCAGCAGCCCACAACTGAGGACTTCCTCCCAGCAGTACTTC

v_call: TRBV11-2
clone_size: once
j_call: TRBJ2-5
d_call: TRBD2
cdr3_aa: CASSLEPGRRVGETQYF
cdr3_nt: TGTGCCAGCAGCTTAGAACCCGGGAGGCGGGTCGGAGAGACCCAGTACTTC

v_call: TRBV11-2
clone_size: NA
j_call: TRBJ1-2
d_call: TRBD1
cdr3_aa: CASSPTGGAGGYGYTF
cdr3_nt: TGTGCCAGCAGCCCGACAGGGGGCGCGGGAGGCTATGGCTACACCTTC

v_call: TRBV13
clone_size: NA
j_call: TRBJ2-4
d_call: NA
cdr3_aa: CASSLVVEGNIQYF
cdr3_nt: TGTGCCAGCAGCTTAGTGGTAGAGGGCAACATTCAGTACTTC

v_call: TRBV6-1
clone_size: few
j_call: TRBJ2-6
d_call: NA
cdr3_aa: CASSEEFSSGANVLTF
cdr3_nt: TGTGCCAGCAGTGAGGAGTTCAGCTCTGGGGCCAACGTCCTGACTTTC

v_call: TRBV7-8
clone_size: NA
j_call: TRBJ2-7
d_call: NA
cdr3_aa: CASSIRDSSYEQYF
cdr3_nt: TGTGCCAGCAGCATCCGGGATTCCTCCTACGAGCAGTACTTC

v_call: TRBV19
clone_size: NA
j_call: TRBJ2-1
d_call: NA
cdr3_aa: CASSIFDGGNEQFF
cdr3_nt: TGTGCCAGTAGTATTTTCGATGGAGGGAATGAGCAGTTCTTC

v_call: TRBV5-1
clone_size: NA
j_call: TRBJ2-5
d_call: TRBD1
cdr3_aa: CASSTIGTGQETQYF
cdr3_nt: TGCGCCAGCAGCACGATAGGGACAGGTCAAGAGACCCAGTACTTC

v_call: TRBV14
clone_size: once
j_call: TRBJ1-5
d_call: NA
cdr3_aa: CASSQGAYQPQHF
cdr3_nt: TGTGCCAGCAGCCAAGGGGCATATCAGCCCCAGCATTTT

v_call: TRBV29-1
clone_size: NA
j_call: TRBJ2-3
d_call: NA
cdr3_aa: CSAVGAAVSTDTQYF
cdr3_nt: TGCAGCGCTGTTGGGGCAGCTGTAAGCACAGATACGCAGTATTTT